This passage covers 21 T cell receptor beta chains from one sample sequenced in a study of response to subunit inactivated influenza vaccine. Using its own MiXCR run on the RT-PCR reads, TCRdb lists one record per CDR3 protein. The sample holds around 530,000 distinct CDR3 sequences, approximately 15% seen once. Sequenced material: CD4+ T cells sorted from PBMCs, taken roughly 24 months after vaccination. The source is a man aged 50-75 years who received an inactivated influenza vaccine.

This clonotype was observed at least ten times. The J gene is TRBJ2-1, the V gene TRBV7-2, with D perhaps matching TRBD2 (5 bases). The CDR3 spans 15 residues. V lost 4 bases and J lost 0, with 10 bases in between. CDR1 and CDR2 from the germline V gene are SGHTA and FQGNSA. The CDR3 DNA sequence: TGTGCCAGCAGCTCGGGAATTAGCTCCTACAATGAGCAGTTCTTC. Protein product: CASSSGISSYNEQFF.

The V and J genes are TRBV5-5 and TRBJ2-5; no clear D. The V gene's germline CDR1 is SGHKS and CDR2 YYEKEE (reference sequence). The CDR3 contains 14 residues. Trimming took off 4 bases at V and 1 base at J, with 11 bases between the two ends. The chain's CDR3 is CASSKLSGQETQYF. The CDR3 DNA reads TGTGCCAGCAGCAAGTTGTCAGGCCAAGAGACCCAGTACTTC.

The rearrangement joins TRBV7-2 to TRBJ1-5; TRBD1 matches 10 bases. Germline CDR1 SGHTA, CDR2 FQGNSA. Germline trimming cut 5 bases from V and 7 bases from J; bases unmatched to any gene: 8. The CDR3 sequence is 15 residues long. For the CDR3, the DNA is TGTGCCAGCAGCACCGGGACAGGGGTCGGCCAGCCCCAGCATTTT. Its translation: CASSTGTGVGQPQHF. Filled out from reference TRBV7-2 and TRBJ1-5, the complete variable domain reads GAGVSQSPSNKVTEKGKDVELRCDPISGHTALYWYRQSLGQGLEFLIYFQGNSAPDKSGLPSDRFSAERTGGSVSTLTIQRTQQEDSAVYLCASSTGTGVGQPQHFGDGTRLSIL.

This chain uses TRBV6-2 or TRBV6-3 with TRBJ2-7; D may match TRBD1 or TRBD2 (5 bases each). Looked up from germline, CDR1 is MNHEY and CDR2 is SVGEGT. V was pared by 8 bases and J by 0 bases, with 14 bases between. This CDR3 is built from 14 residues. The CDR3 DNA follows: TGTGCCAGCGTCCGGGACGCCAGCTCCTACGAGCAGTACTTC. Its translation: CASVRDASSYEQYF.

The chain links TRBV10-3 to TRBJ1-5; D is unresolved. With 6 bases removed from V and 2 bases from J, the gap between germline ends came to 8 bases. Germline loops: CDR1 ENHRY, CDR2 SYGVKD. The CDR3 is 13 residues long. The CDR3, as DNA: TGTGCCATCAGGCAGAGGGGCAATCAGCCCCAGCATTTT. Its translation is CAIRQRGNQPQHF.

CDR3 loop: CASSQVGAPGNSGYTF. CDR3 nucleotides: TGCGCCAGCAGCCAAGTCGGCGCGCCGGGGAATTCGGGCTACACCTTC. This rearrangement joins TRBV4-3 to TRBJ1-2; D gene ambiguous. V was trimmed by 1 base and J by 8 bases, leaving 20 bases between them. CDR1 and CDR2 from the germline V gene are LGHNA and YSLEER. The CDR3 is 16 amino acids.

The V and J genes are TRBV3-1 and TRBJ1-5; D is undetermined. V dropped 3 bases and J dropped 9 bases, with 12 bases sitting between them. This CDR3 contains 13 residues. Germline values: CDR1 LGHDT, CDR2 YNNKEL (reference sequence). The CDR3 loop reads CASSQGARRPQHF. The CDR3, as DNA: TGTGCCAGCAGCCAGGGTGCCCGACGGCCCCAGCATTTT.

In its sample, this clonotype was seen many times. This chain's CDR3 is CASSPGAAYEQYF. DNA of the CDR3: TGTGCCAGCTCACCAGGGGCCGCCTACGAGCAGTACTTC. V and J are TRBV18 and TRBJ2-7, with D maybe TRBD1 (5 bases). The CDR3 spans 13 residues. Germline loops: CDR1 KGHSH, CDR2 LQKENI. Trimming removed 2 bases at V and 2 bases at J, with 7 bases between.

This clonotype was counted only a few times. The chain recombines TRBV7-8 with TRBJ1-2; D is unresolved. Looked up from germline, CDR1 is SGHVS and CDR2 is FQNEAQ. This CDR3 has 13 residues. The V end was cut by 4 bases, the J end by 2 bases, with 8 bases between. The CDR3 bases are TGTGCCAGCAGCTCGGGTAGCAACTATGGCTACACCTTC. Protein sequence: CASSSGSNYGYTF.

The chain has TRBV28 and TRBJ2-2; a weak D match, TRBD1 (5 bases). V lost 6 bases to trimming and J lost 4 bases, with 15 bases between them. Germline V CDR1 and CDR2: MDHEN, SYDVKM. The CDR3 runs 15 residues. The CDR3: CASRPHQGFTGELFF. CDR3 coding DNA: TGTGCCAGCAGACCCCACCAGGGATTCACCGGGGAGCTGTTTTTT. The whole variable domain, remainder taken from reference TRBV28 and TRBJ2-2, is DVKVTQSSRYLVKRTGEKVFLECVQDMDHENMFWYRQDPGLGLRLIYFSYDVKMKEKGDIPEGYSVSREKKERFSLILESASTNQTSMYLCASRPHQGFTGELFFGEGSRLTVL.

This clonotype has just a few counts. V is TRBV28 and J is TRBJ2-7; 8 bases map to TRBD2. The V gene end was trimmed by 6 bases and the J gene end by 4 bases; junction bases not matched to a gene: 8. The V gene's germline CDR1 is MDHEN and CDR2 SYDVKM. CDR3 length: 14 residues. DNA for the CDR3: TGTGCCAGCAGGCGTAGCGGGGTGCGGTACGAGCAGTACTTC. Translation gives CASRRSGVRYEQYF.

In this sample, this clonotype turned up a few times. This chain links TRBV12-3 or TRBV12-4 with TRBJ1-6, with D maybe TRBD1 (5 bases). The CDR3 spans 13 residues. V dropped 4 bases and J dropped 11 bases, with 12 bases sitting between them. In DNA form, the CDR3 reads TGTGCCAGCAGTTCCCAGCCAGGGCCACCCCTCCACTTT. Translated, it gives CASSSQPGPPLHF.

The V gene is TRBV5-1, the J gene TRBJ2-2; D is unclear. The CDR3 contains 15 residues. Per germline, CDR1 SGHRS and CDR2 YFSETQ. The V end was cut by 6 bases, the J end by 3 bases, with 15 bases between. Here the CDR3 DNA reads TGCGCCAGCATGCCTATCCCCCCGGACACCGGGGAGCTGTTTTTT. Translation gives CASMPIPPDTGELFF.

The V gene is TRBV14, the J gene TRBJ2-7, with TRBD1 matching 7 bases. The CDR3 runs to 12 residues. The germline gives CDR1 SGHDN, CDR2 FVKESK. J lost 10 bases, V lost 4 bases, and 7 bases had no gene match. The CDR3 is CASSLLQGSQYF. The CDR3 coding sequence is TGTGCCAGCAGCCTTTTACAGGGGTCACAGTACTTC.

This clonotype was detected only a few times. The chain employs TRBV7-2 and TRBJ2-2; D not certain. V lost 1 base, J lost 3 bases, and 9 bases lay in between. The CDR3 is 15 amino acids. Per the germline V gene, CDR1 is SGHTA and CDR2 is FQGNSA. The CDR3 coding sequence is TGTGCCAGCAGCTTAGGGCTTGGCGACACCGGGGAGCTGTTTTTT. Translated: CASSLGLGDTGELFF. Drawing the rest from reference TRBV7-2 and TRBJ2-2, the complete variable domain is GAGVSQSPSNKVTEKGKDVELRCDPISGHTALYWYRQSLGQGLEFLIYFQGNSAPDKSGLPSDRFSAERTGGSVSTLTIQRTQQEDSAVYLCASSLGLGDTGELFFGEGSRLTVL.

The V and J genes are TRBV7-2 and TRBJ2-1; possibly TRBD1 for D (5 bases). The CDR3 is made up of 16 amino acids. V shed 1 base and J shed 4 bases, with 14 bases lying between them. The V gene's germline CDR1 is SGHTA and CDR2 FQGNSA. The CDR3 coding sequence is TGTGCCAGCAGCTTAGGCAGGGTCAGAGTTTACAATGAGCAGTTCTTC. Encoded protein: CASSLGRVRVYNEQFF.

The CDR3 region has the DNA TGTGCCAGCAGCTACCGGGACAGGGCCCTCTTGAACACCGGGGAGCTGTTTTTT. Amino acid sequence: CASSYRDRALLNTGELFF. The rearrangement links TRBV11-1 to TRBJ2-2, with 9 positions matching TRBD1. Germline V gives CDR1 SGHAT, CDR2 FQDESV (reference sequence). CDR3 length: 18 amino acids. V gave up 4 bases and J gave up 1 base; unmatched junction bases: 10. Together with reference TRBV11-1 and TRBJ2-2, the CDR3 gives the full variable domain: EAEVAQSPRYKITEKSQAVAFWCDPISGHATLYWYRQILGQGPELLVQFQDESVVDDSQLPKDRFSAERLKGVDSTLKIQPAELGDSAMYLCASSYRDRALLNTGELFFGEGSRLTVL.

The chain uses TRBV2 and TRBJ2-1; 11 positions match TRBD2. Germline CDR1 is SNHLY and CDR2 is FYNNEI. J was trimmed by 6 bases and V by 6 bases; bases with no gene match: 16. The CDR3 loop spans 18 amino acids. The CDR3 DNA follows: TGTGCCAGCAGCCCAATCGGACTAGCGGGCTCAAGGGGCAATGAGCAGTTCTTC. It encodes CASSPIGLAGSRGNEQFF.

In its sample, this clonotype was seen a few times. This chain joins TRBV20-1 and TRBJ1-2; 8 bases align to TRBD1. This CDR3 has 14 residues. Germline V gene sequence: CDR1 DFQATT, CDR2 SNEGSKA (reference sequence). The V gene end was trimmed by 1 base and the J gene end by 6 bases; junction bases not matched to a gene: 7. Written as DNA, the CDR3 is TGCAGTGCTAGAGTTGGCAGGGGGCGAGATGGCTACACCTTC. Protein product: CSARVGRGRDGYTF.

This clonotype was observed a handful of times. The genes are TRBV10-3 and TRBJ2-7; TRBD2 is a possible D gene (5 bases). The CDR3 is 13 amino acids. V was pared by 4 bases and J by 3 bases, with 10 bases between. CDR1 is ENHRY, CDR2 SYGVKD, per germline. The CDR3 region is CAISGREGYEQYF. The CDR3 bases are TGTGCCATCAGTGGGAGAGAGGGCTACGAGCAGTACTTC.

This clonotype was observed many times. The chain couples TRBV4-3 to TRBJ2-1; 7 bases are a match to TRBD2. The CDR3 is made up of 14 amino acids. Germline V lookup: CDR1 LGHNA, CDR2 YSLEER. J gave up 9 bases and V 1 base, and 6 bases lay outside the gene matches. The DNA of the CDR3 is TGCGCCAGCAGCCAAGCGGGGGGAGTGAGTGAGCAGTTCTTC. Its protein product is CASSQAGGVSEQFF.